The T cell receptor beta chain described here comes from a study of shared clonotypes between healthy human individuals (dated by TCRdb to the early 2020s). For the wider study: The cohort included a few men and two women between 18 and 49 years of age. Per donor, three plates each were used for CD4 naive and CD4 memory, two for CD8 naive, and one for CD8 memory. Leukapheresis yielded between about 0.94 and 8.9 billion PBMCs per donor. To estimate repertoire size and how much clonotype sharing occurs between individuals, the study deeply sequenced the blood TCR repertoires of a handful of healthy adults. Different laboratories and diverse techniques were used to prepare libraries and sequence TCR repertoires, to increase sequencing depth and limit assay-specific biases.

The donors were healthy, HIV-negative adults with no recently reported acute infections or vaccinations. Only Caucasian adults living in Nashville, Tennessee, USA were represented among the donors. CD4+ T cells were enriched by magnetic negative selection; naive cells were then positively selected on CD45RA, and the negative fraction formed the memory subset. After blood collection by leukapheresis, PBMCs were isolated using Ficoll-Histopaque density gradient centrifugation and then cryopreserved in the vapor phase of liquid nitrogen. Analytical flow cytometry was used to check the purity and quantity of every magnetically sorted T cell population. Genomic DNA was isolated from each sorted fraction and quantified by UV absorbance on a Nanodrop 2000c. The paper's findings and limits, for the study overall: Incomplete sequencing was indicated by rarefaction of sorted-subset datasets, despite the large sequencing depth. Based on pairwise subsampling, the degree of clonotype sharing among donors was expected to be affected by sequencing depth. Naive subsets generally had larger estimated clonotype richness than memory subsets did. Because the study included only a small number of donors, the genetic and exposure-history diversity represented was limited. Sampling was restricted to blood, and TCR repertoires in tissue are likely to differ from TCR repertoires in blood. Compared with non-shared clonotypes, the clonotypes found in all four sorted-subset donors had higher generation probabilities. When a few donors were compared, the shared fraction of clonotypes was 5% to 6.5% for naive CD4, 3.5% to 4% for naive CD8, 2% to 2.5% for memory CD4, and around 0.37% for memory CD8.

Turning to this clone: The clone's antigen remains unknown. Base qualities are not provided; no much larger clone lies one nucleotide away.

Using the deep immunoSEQ assay, TCR CDR3 regions were amplified from genomic DNA by multiplex PCR. For each cell subset, the extracted genomic DNA was distributed evenly across all wells of several immunoSEQ 96-well plates, and each plate served as one replicate. For sorted subsets, each replicate PCR was loaded with roughly 200 ng genomic DNA, equivalent to roughly 30,000 T cell genomes. The purified libraries were quantified using a Qubit 3.0 fluorometer, sized with a Bioanalyzer 2100, and then quantified again using the KAPA Library Quantification kit. Every immunoSEQ 96-well plate was sequenced on a dedicated single-read 150-cycle Illumina NextSeq 550 flow cell. The authors' analysis ran thus. Because the immunoSEQ output held only junctional sequences and lacked quality scores, the filtering could not match the filtering applied to full-length reads. To assign V/J genes and CDR3, sequences were annotated against IMGT germline references using PyIR, a Python wrapper for IgBLAST v1.9. Reads with weak V/J assignments (E-value above 1e-6), missing CDR3, stop codons, out-of-frame junctions, or ambiguous translated residues were removed. V3J clonotypes were defined by identical inferred V gene, J gene, and CDR3 amino acid sequence. The percentage overlap between two repertoires was calculated by dividing the number of shared unique clonotypes by the size of the smaller repertoire. Richness of each repertoire was evaluated using RTK rarefaction, the Chao1 estimator, and Recon v2.1 estimates of unobserved clonotypes. OLGA was used to compute generation probabilities for all TCRbeta clonotypes that the gDNA method yielded from a handful of donors. TCRdb mirrors the immuneACCESS table, restricted to in-frame sequences. Some clones are absent from its copies; in checked studies, under half trace to an unresolved V gene, and the reason for the others is unknown. V and J calls and clone size are copied from that table; D and trimming were computed from the DNA. This sample has over a million clones in its table, and nearly 99% of those were observed once. Jointly, the top ten make up roughly 0.45% of the sample.

For CDR1 and CDR2, the germline V gene (reference sequence) lists SGHKS and YYEKEE. V is reduced by 1 base and J by 2 bases, leaving a spacing of 10 bases between them. The CDR3, from cysteine to phenylalanine, totals 14 residues. Only the CDR3 DNA stays, 42 bases, in frame from base 1. The chain employs TRBV5-5 and TRBJ2-7, with the D gene not clear enough to name. The source is a man aged 25 to 45 in good health. The sequenced sample consisted of naive CD4+ T cells sorted from blood. Reading the label with the study, this specimen's cell subset or site is: CD45RA+ positively selected. For the CDR3, the sequence is CASSLLGITYEQYF. In nucleotide form, the sequence is TGTGCCAGCAGCTTGTTGGGGATCACCTACGAGCAGTACTTC.